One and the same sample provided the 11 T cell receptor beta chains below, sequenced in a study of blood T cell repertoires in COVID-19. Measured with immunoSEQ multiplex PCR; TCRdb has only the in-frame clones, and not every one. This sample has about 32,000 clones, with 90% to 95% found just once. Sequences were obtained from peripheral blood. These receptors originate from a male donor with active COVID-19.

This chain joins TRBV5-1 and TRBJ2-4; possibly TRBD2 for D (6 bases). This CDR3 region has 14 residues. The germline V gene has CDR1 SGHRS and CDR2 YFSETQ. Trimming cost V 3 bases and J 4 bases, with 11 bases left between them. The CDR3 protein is CASSSEGLKNIQYF. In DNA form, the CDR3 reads TGCGCCAGCAGCTCGGAGGGGCTGAAAAACATTCAGTACTTC. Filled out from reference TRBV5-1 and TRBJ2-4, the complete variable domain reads KAGVTQTPRYLIKTRGQQVTLSCSPISGHRSVSWYQQTPGQGLQFLFEYFSETQRNKGNFPGRFSGRQFSNSRSEMNVSTLELGDSALYLCASSSEGLKNIQYFGAGTRLSVL.

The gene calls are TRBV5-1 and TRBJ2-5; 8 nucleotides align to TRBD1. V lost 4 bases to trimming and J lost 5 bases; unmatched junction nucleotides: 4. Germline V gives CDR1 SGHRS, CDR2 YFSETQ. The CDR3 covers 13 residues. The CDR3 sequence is CASSLGQGETQYF. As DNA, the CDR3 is TGCGCCAGCAGCCTTGGACAGGGCGAGACCCAGTACTTC.

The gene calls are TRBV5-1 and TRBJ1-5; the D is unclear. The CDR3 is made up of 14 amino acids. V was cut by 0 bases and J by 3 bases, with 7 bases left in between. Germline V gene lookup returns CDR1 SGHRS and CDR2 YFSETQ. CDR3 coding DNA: TGCGCCAGCAGCTTGGCCGGTTTCAATCAGCCCCAGCATTTT. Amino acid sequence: CASSLAGFNQPQHF.

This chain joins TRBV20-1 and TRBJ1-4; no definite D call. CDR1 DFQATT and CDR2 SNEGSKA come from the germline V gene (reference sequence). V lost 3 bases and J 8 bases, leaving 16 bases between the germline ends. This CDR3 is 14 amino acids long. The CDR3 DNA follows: TGCAGTGCTAGTGCCCGCCCGGTAAAGGAAAAACTGTTTTTT. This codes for CSASARPVKEKLFF.

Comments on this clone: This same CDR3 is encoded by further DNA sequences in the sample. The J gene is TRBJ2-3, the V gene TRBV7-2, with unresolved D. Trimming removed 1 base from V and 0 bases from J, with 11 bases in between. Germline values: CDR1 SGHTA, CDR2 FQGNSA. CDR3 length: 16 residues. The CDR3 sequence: CASSLGSHLSTDTQYF. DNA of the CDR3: TGTGCCAGCAGCTTAGGTAGCCACCTTAGCACAGATACGCAGTATTTT. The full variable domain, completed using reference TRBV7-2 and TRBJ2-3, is GAGVSQSPSNKVTEKGKDVELRCDPISGHTALYWYRQSLGQGLEFLIYFQGNSAPDKSGLPSDRFSAERTGGSVSTLTIQRTQQEDSAVYLCASSLGSHLSTDTQYFGPGTRLTVL.

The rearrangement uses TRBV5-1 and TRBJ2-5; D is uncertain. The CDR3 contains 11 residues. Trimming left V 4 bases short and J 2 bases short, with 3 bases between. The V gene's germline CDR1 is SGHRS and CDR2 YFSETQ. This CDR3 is CASSRQETQYF. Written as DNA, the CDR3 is TGCGCCAGCAGCCGTCAAGAGACCCAGTACTTC.

The CDR3 region is CASRRDRAGEAFF. The CDR3 region has the DNA TGTGCCAGCAGACGGGACAGGGCGGGTGAAGCTTTCTTT. J is TRBJ1-1 and V is TRBV12-3 or TRBV12-4, with TRBD1 identical over 9 bases. Losses at the gene ends were 6 bases for V and 7 bases for J; bases not matched to a gene: 6. This CDR3 region has 13 residues.

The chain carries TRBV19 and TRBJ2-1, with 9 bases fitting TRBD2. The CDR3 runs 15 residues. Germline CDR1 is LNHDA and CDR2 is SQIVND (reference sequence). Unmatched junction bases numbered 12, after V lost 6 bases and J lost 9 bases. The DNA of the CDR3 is TGTGCCAGTAGAGGTCCAGCGGGGGGCCTTTTTGAGCAGTTCTTC. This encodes CASRGPAGGLFEQFF.

CDR3 residues: CASSLVGLAGGSSGANVLTF. DNA of the CDR3: TGCGCCAGCAGCTTGGTTGGACTAGCGGGGGGTTCCTCTGGGGCCAACGTCCTGACTTTC. The rearrangement joins TRBV5-1 to TRBJ2-6; 14 positions agree with TRBD2. Per germline, CDR1 SGHRS and CDR2 YFSETQ. The V and J ends lost 0 bases and 0 bases, in that order; junction bases with no gene match: 5. The CDR3 runs 20 residues. The full variable domain, with the rest looked up from reference TRBV5-1 and TRBJ2-6, is KAGVTQTPRYLIKTRGQQVTLSCSPISGHRSVSWYQQTPGQGLQFLFEYFSETQRNKGNFPGRFSGRQFSNSRSEMNVSTLELGDSALYLCASSLVGLAGGSSGANVLTFGAGSRLTVL.

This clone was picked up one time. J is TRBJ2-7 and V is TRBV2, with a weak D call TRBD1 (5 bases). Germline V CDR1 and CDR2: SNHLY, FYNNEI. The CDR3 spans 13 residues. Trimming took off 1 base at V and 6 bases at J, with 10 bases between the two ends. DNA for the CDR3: TGTGCCAGCAGTGAAGGGAAGGGGCCCGAGCAGTACTTC. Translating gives CASSEGKGPEQYF.

CDR3 bases: TGTGCCAGCAGCTTCCTGAAGCGGGGGATACACAGCACAGATACGCAGTATTTT. Translated, it gives CASSFLKRGIHSTDTQYF. This chain connects TRBV7-2 to TRBJ2-3; 8 bases agree with TRBD2. This CDR3 is 18 amino acids long. J gave up 0 bases and V 3 bases, and 11 bases lay outside the gene matches. Germline CDR1 reads SGHTA; CDR2 reads FQGNSA.